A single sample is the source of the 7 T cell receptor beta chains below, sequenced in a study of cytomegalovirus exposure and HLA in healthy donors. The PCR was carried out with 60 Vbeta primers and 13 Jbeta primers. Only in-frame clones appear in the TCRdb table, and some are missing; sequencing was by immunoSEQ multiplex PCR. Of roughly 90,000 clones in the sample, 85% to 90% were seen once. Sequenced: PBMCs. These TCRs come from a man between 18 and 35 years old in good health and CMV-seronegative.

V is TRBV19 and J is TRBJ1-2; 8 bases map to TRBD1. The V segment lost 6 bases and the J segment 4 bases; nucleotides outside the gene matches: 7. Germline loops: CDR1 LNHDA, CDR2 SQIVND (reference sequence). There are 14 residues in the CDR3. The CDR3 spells CASSQGATGYGYTF. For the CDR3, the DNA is TGTGCCAGTAGCCAGGGGGCGACGGGCTATGGCTACACCTTC.

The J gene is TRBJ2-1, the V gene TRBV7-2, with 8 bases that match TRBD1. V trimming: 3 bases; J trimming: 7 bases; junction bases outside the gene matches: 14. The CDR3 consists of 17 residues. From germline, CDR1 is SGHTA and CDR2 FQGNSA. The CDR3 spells CASSFFPPPGGLNEQFF. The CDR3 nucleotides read TGTGCCAGCAGCTTCTTCCCCCCCCCAGGGGGCTTGAATGAGCAGTTCTTC.

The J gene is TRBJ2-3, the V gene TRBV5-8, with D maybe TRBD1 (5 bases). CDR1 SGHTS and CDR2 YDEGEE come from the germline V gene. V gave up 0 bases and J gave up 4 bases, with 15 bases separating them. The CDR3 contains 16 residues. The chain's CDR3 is CASSLAVGRRSDTQYF. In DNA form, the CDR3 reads TGTGCCAGCAGCTTGGCCGTGGGGCGGAGATCAGATACGCAGTATTTT.

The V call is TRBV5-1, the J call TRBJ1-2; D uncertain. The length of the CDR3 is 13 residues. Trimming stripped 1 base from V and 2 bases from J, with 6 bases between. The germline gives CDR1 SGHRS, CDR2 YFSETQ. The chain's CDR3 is CASSLTENYGYTF. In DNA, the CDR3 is TGCGCCAGCAGCTTGACAGAAAACTATGGCTACACCTTC.

The CDR3 spells CASSLLLAGGTDTQYF. CDR3 sequence (DNA): TGTGCCAGCAGTTTATTACTAGCGGGAGGCACAGATACGCAGTATTTT. The rearrangement links TRBV27 to TRBJ2-3, with 11 bases lining up with TRBD2. With 1 base clipped from V and 1 base from J, the junction kept 1 base outside the gene matches. The CDR3 extends over 16 amino acids. Germline values: CDR1 MNHEY, CDR2 SMNVEV (reference sequence).

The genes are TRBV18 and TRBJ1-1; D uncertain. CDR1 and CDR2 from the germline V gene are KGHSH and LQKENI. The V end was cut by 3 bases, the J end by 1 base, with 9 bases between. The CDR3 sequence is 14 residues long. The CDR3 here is CASSPEQKNTEAFF. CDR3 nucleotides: TGTGCCAGCTCACCCGAACAGAAGAACACTGAAGCTTTCTTT.

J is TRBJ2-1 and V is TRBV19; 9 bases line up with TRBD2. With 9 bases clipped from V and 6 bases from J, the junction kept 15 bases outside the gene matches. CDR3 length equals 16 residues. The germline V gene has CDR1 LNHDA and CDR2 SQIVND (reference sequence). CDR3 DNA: TGTGCCAGCCAGGGGGGCGGGAGGGTCTCTGGCAATGAGCAGTTCTTC. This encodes CASQGGGRVSGNEQFF.